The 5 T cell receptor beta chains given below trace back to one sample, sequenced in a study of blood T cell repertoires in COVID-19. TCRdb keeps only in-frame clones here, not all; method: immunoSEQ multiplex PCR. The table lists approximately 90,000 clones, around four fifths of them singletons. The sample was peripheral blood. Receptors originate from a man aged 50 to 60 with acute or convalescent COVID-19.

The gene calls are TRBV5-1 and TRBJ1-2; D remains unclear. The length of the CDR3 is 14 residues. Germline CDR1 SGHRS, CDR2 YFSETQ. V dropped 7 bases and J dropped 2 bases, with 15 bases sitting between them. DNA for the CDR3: TGCGCCAGCTCCCGCGAAGCGGGCAACTATGGCTACACCTTC. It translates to CASSREAGNYGYTF.

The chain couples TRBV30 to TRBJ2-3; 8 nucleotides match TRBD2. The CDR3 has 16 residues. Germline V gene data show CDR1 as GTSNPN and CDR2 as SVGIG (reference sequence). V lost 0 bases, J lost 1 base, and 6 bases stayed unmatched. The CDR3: CAWSVVAGGRTDTQYF. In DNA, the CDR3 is TGTGCCTGGAGTGTAGTTGCGGGGGGTCGCACAGATACGCAGTATTTT.

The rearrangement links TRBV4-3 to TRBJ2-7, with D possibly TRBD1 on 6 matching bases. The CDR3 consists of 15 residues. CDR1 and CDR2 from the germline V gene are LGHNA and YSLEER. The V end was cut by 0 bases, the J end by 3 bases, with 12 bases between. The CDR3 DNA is TGCGCCAGCAGCCAAGACCAGGGACACCTCTACGAGCAGTACTTC. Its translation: CASSQDQGHLYEQYF.

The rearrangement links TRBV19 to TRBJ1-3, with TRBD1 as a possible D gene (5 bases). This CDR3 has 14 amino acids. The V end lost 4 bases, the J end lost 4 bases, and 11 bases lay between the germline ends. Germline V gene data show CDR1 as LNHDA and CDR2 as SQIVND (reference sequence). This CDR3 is CASSTSGLGNTIYF. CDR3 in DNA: TGTGCCAGTAGTACCTCAGGGCTCGGAAACACCATATATTTT.

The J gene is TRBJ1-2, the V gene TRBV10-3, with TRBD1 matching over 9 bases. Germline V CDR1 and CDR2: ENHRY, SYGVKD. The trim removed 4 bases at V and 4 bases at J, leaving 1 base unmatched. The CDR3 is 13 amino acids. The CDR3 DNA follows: TGTGCCATCAGTGGACAGGGGGTCTATGGCTACACCTTC. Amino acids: CAISGQGVYGYTF.